A single sample is the source of the 20 T cell receptor beta chains below, sequenced in a study of blood T cell repertoires in COVID-19. Sequencing was performed with immunoSEQ multiplex PCR; in TCRdb, only in-frame clones are kept and a portion is missing. The repertoire holds around 150,000 clones, with roughly 82% as singletons. Specimen: PBMCs or T cells enriched from blood (not recorded which). All receptors derive from a man aged 50-60 years who had recovered from COVID-19.

The genes are TRBV19 and TRBJ2-2, with 9 nucleotides matching TRBD1. V lost 6 bases, J lost 3 bases, and 2 bases stayed unmatched. CDR3 length: 14 amino acids. The germline V gene has CDR1 LNHDA and CDR2 SQIVND (reference sequence). CDR3 in amino acids: CASRGTGYTGELFF. CDR3 nucleotides: TGTGCCAGTAGGGGGACAGGGTACACCGGGGAGCTGTTTTTT.

The rearrangement joins TRBV27 to TRBJ2-1, with 7 bases that match TRBD1. The CDR3 extends over 14 amino acids. Trimming removed 4 bases from V and 6 bases from J; junction bases left unmatched: 6. Germline V gives CDR1 MNHEY, CDR2 SMNVEV (reference sequence). CDR3 amino acids: CASSSRQGGNEQFF. The CDR3 DNA is TGTGCCAGCAGTTCGCGACAGGGCGGCAATGAGCAGTTCTTC.

V is TRBV12-3 or TRBV12-4 and J is TRBJ2-5; TRBD1 matches 9 bases. The CDR3 runs to 13 residues. J gave up 5 bases and V 4 bases, and 2 bases lay outside the gene matches. Here the CDR3 reads CASSSQGAETQYF. DNA of the CDR3: TGTGCCAGCAGTTCACAGGGGGCCGAGACCCAGTACTTC.

This clone came up once. The J gene is TRBJ2-4, the V gene TRBV28, with TRBD1 matching over 8 bases. CDR1 and CDR2 from the germline V gene are MDHEN and SYDVKM. The ends lost 5 bases at V and 9 bases at J; junction bases unmatched: 12. The CDR3 runs 15 residues. CDR3 DNA sequence: TGTGCCAGCAGTCCGCCCGGGCAGGGGGCAAGCATTCAGTACTTC. It specifies CASSPPGQGASIQYF.

This chain connects TRBV19 to TRBJ2-2; 9 nucleotides align to TRBD1. With 9 bases clipped from V and 4 bases from J, the junction kept 3 bases outside the gene matches. This CDR3 is 13 amino acids long. CDR1 and CDR2 from the germline V gene are LNHDA and SQIVND (reference sequence). The CDR3 region is CASRTGATGELFF. Here the CDR3 DNA reads TGTGCCAGCCGGACAGGGGCCACCGGGGAGCTGTTTTTT. Looking up the rest from reference TRBV19 and TRBJ2-2 gives the full variable domain: DGGITQSPKYLFRKEGQNVTLSCEQNLNHDAMYWYRQDPGQGLRLIYYSQIVNDFQKGDIAEGYSVSREKKESFPLTVTSAQKNPTAFYLCASRTGATGELFFGEGSRLTVL.

J is TRBJ1-1 and V is TRBV10-3; D gene unclear. Trimming left V 10 bases short and J 0 bases short, with 12 bases between. Germline assignment: CDR1 ENHRY and CDR2 SYGVKD. This CDR3 contains 13 residues. Written as DNA, the CDR3 is TGTGCCACCTTGGAGAATTTGAACACTGAAGCTTTCTTT. It codes for CATLENLNTEAFF.

The chain combines TRBV5-3 with TRBJ2-7; TRBD1 matches 10 bases. TRBV5-3 is filed as an ORF, its function uncertain. V lost 1 base and J lost 6; bases outside the gene matches: 10. CDR3 length: 16 residues. The CDR3 DNA is TGTGCCAGAAGCTTGCGGGACAGGGGTTACTCCACCGAGCAGTACTTC. This gives the protein CARSLRDRGYSTEQYF.

V gene TRBV7-2 combines with J gene TRBJ2-7; 7 nucleotides align to TRBD2. The germline V gene encodes CDR1 SGHTA and CDR2 FQGNSA. Losses at the gene ends were 5 bases for V and 3 bases for J; bases not matched to a gene: 13. This CDR3 has 16 residues. The CDR3 DNA reads TGTGCCAGCAGCCAACCCACGATAGCGGGTGTCTACGAGCAGTACTTC. Translating it yields CASSQPTIAGVYEQYF.

This sequence joins TRBV3-1 (or the pseudogene TRBV3-2) and TRBJ1-3; D call uncertain. From germline, CDR1 is LGHDT and CDR2 YNNKEL (reference sequence). CDR3 length: 16 residues. V was shortened by 4 bases and J by 0 bases, with 13 bases between the two germline ends. The CDR3 is CASSLNAGSSGNTIYF. CDR3 nucleotide sequence: TGTGCCAGCAGCCTAAACGCCGGGAGCTCTGGAAACACCATATATTTT.

The chain couples TRBV7-3 to TRBJ1-2; D not certain. The CDR3 contains 16 residues. Germline V gives CDR1 SGHTA, CDR2 FQGTGA. The V end lost 3 bases, the J end lost 3 bases, and 17 bases lay between the germline ends. CDR3 residues: CASSLTPSRDYYGYTF. In DNA, the CDR3 is TGTGCCAGCAGCTTGACCCCGAGCAGAGACTACTATGGCTACACCTTC.

This rearrangement joins TRBV5-1 to TRBJ1-3; D perhaps matches TRBD1 (6 bases). Germline values: CDR1 SGHRS, CDR2 YFSETQ. This CDR3 contains 15 residues. Trimming left V 1 base short and J 3 bases short, with 11 bases between. CDR3 nucleotide sequence: TGCGCCAGCAGCTTGAAAGGGGGTGGTGGAAACACCATATATTTT. Translating it yields CASSLKGGGGNTIYF. Full variable domain (missing parts from reference TRBV5-1 and TRBJ1-3): KAGVTQTPRYLIKTRGQQVTLSCSPISGHRSVSWYQQTPGQGLQFLFEYFSETQRNKGNFPGRFSGRQFSNSRSEMNVSTLELGDSALYLCASSLKGGGGNTIYFGEGSWLTVV.

The J gene is TRBJ1-3, the V gene TRBV3-1 (or the pseudogene TRBV3-2), with D tentatively TRBD1 (6 bases). CDR1 LGHDT and CDR2 YNNKEL come from the germline V gene (reference sequence). There are 15 residues in the CDR3. Trimming removed 0 bases at V and 2 bases at J, with 8 bases between. For the CDR3, the DNA is TGTGCCAGCAGCCAAGATTCAGGGGCTGGAAACACCATATATTTT. Translating gives CASSQDSGAGNTIYF.

This sequence joins TRBV11-3 and TRBJ2-7, with unresolved D. Looked up from germline, CDR1 is SGHNT and CDR2 is YENEEA. V was cut by 1 base and J by 0 bases, with 13 bases left in between. The CDR3 consists of 16 residues. Here the CDR3 reads CASSLGPVGHSYEQYF. CDR3 sequence (DNA): TGTGCCAGCAGCTTAGGTCCCGTGGGCCACTCCTACGAGCAGTACTTC.

DNA for the CDR3: TGTGCCTGGCAAATCCCGGGACTCTCACGTGAAAAACTGTTTTTT. It specifies CAWQIPGLSREKLFF. The chain combines TRBV30 with TRBJ1-4, with D perhaps TRBD1 (5 bases). CDR1 GTSNPN and CDR2 SVGIG come from the germline V gene (reference sequence). The CDR3 is 15 amino acids. V dropped 5 bases and J dropped 7 bases, with 20 bases sitting between them.

The rearrangement links TRBV6-5 to TRBJ2-2, with 9 bases lining up with TRBD1. The J segment lost 4 bases and the V segment lost 6 bases, leaving 6 bases of the junction unmatched. CDR1 is MNHEY and CDR2 is SVGAGI in the germline V gene. This CDR3 is built from 15 residues. The CDR3 spells CASRVTGGRTGELFF. The CDR3 DNA follows: TGTGCCAGCAGGGTGACAGGGGGTCGCACCGGGGAGCTGTTTTTT.

The chain has TRBV27 and TRBJ2-7, with 9 nucleotides matching TRBD1. The V gene end was trimmed by 2 bases and the J gene end by 12 bases; junction bases not matched to a gene: 8. Germline lookup yields CDR1 MNHEY and CDR2 SMNVEV (reference sequence). The CDR3 has 13 amino acids. In DNA, the CDR3 is TGTGCCAGCAGTTTAACTGGGGACAGGGCTCTGTACTTC. This codes for CASSLTGDRALYF.

The CDR3 spells CASTERGIQYF. The CDR3 region has the DNA TGTGCCAGCACAGAAAGAGGCATTCAGTACTTC. The chain links TRBV2 to TRBJ2-4; D gene uncertain. This CDR3 spans 11 amino acids. Trimming stripped 7 bases from V and 9 bases from J, with 10 bases between. From germline, CDR1 is SNHLY and CDR2 FYNNEI. The full variable domain, completed using reference TRBV2 and TRBJ2-4, is EPEVTQTPSHQVTQMGQEVILRCVPISNHLYFYWYRQILGQKVEFLVSFYNNEISEKSEIFDDQFSVERPDGSNFTLKIRSTKLEDSAMYFCASTERGIQYFGAGTRLSVL.

The V gene is TRBV21-1, the J gene TRBJ2-7; TRBD1, the table's D call, was not compared with the DNA. TRBV21-1 corresponds to a pseudogene. The CDR3 extends over 16 amino acids. The CDR3 DNA follows: TGTGCCAGCAGCAAAGGGGTGGCCAGGGGGCTCTACGAGCAGTACTTC. It encodes CASSKGVARGLYEQYF.

Concerning this clone: At the DNA level, this CDR3 is encoded by other sequences in the same sample as well. The genes are TRBV30 and TRBJ1-1, with D perhaps TRBD1 (5 bases). The CDR3 consists of 12 residues. Germline loops: CDR1 GTSNPN, CDR2 SVGIG (reference sequence). The V end lost 3 bases, the J end lost 2 bases, and 7 bases lay between the germline ends. The DNA of the CDR3 is TGTGCCTGGAGCAGGGCCAACACTGAAGCTTTCTTT. Translating it yields CAWSRANTEAFF.

V usage is TRBV7-2 and J usage is TRBJ2-7; possible D gene TRBD1, 6 bases. The CDR3 loop spans 13 amino acids. V lost 4 bases to trimming and J lost 6 bases, with 13 bases between them. CDR1 and CDR2 from the germline V gene are SGHTA and FQGNSA. CDR3 in DNA: TGTGCCAGCAGCTATCAACAGGGTCTCGAGCAGTACTTC. This sequence encodes CASSYQQGLEQYF.